This T cell receptor beta chain is from a study of identical twins. MiXCR was run by TCRdb on the 5' RACE reads, yielding one entry per CDR3 protein. The sample consists of some 690,000 distinct CDR3 sequences, over 20% of them appearing once. The V gene's germline CDR1 is SEHNR and CDR2 FQNEAQ (reference sequence). Trimming stripped 3 bases from V and 4 bases from J, with 7 bases between. This CDR3 is 12 amino acids long. Study-wide results and limits: Beta out-of-frame twin sharing showed a weaker excess.

To note about this clonotype: Antigen: not known.

The data also belong to a second study, concerning T cells expressing NK-cell markers. In that study: The authors sequenced eight donors, of whom seven were HCMV-seropositive and one was seronegative.

The sequenced sample was PBMCs. The J gene is TRBJ2-7, the V gene TRBV7-9; no firm D call. The clonotype originates from a young woman in good health. For the CDR3, the DNA is TGTGCCAGCAGCTTTTCAGAGTACGAGCAGTACTTC. This codes for CASSFSEYEQYF.